This T cell receptor (beta chain) comes out of a study of early T cells in non-severe SARS-CoV-2 infection (dated by TCRdb to about 2021). A note on the overall study: Because TCR sequencing relied on bulk RNA taken from unsorted whole blood, pairing of alpha and beta chains was not possible. Broad study findings and their caveats: VDJdb matching was skewed toward anti-spike CD8 responses and likely underestimated virus-specific expansions by missing private and CD4 specificities.

The germline V gene gives CDR1 as SGHRS and CDR2 as YFSETQ. The CDR3 numbers 13 residues from cysteine through phenylalanine. Just CDR3 DNA is preserved here, 39 bases in frame from base 1. Worth noting for this clonotype: Its target antigen remains unknown. The junction and the germline gene differ at one end; a read error may be behind it.

Set within a cohort of healthcare workers in London, UK, this nested case-control study involved weekly PCR testing of nasopharyngeal swabs along with blood sampling. Healthcare workers were recruited between 23 and 31 March 2020, during the week of the UK lockdown, and were followed weekly for up to roughly 15 weeks. The library was produced with 5' RACE. The listed sequencing device is NextSeq 500. The TCR library protocol attached unique molecular identifiers to individual cDNA molecules to correct for sequencing error and PCR bias. Both TCR alpha and beta chains were sequenced, and tight co-correlation was observed between alpha and beta sequence abundances in each sample. As for how the authors treated the data: Decombinator V4 was used to annotate TCR sequences for V gene, J gene and CDR3. TCRs were defined as expanded if a significant change between any two time points was detected under a Poisson model with p below 0.0001. TCR abundances were normalised to the total number of TCRs sequenced in each sample and reported as counts per million. MAIT TCRs were defined by TRAV1-2 paired with TRAJ12, TRAJ20 or TRAJ33, and iNKT TCRs by TRAV10 paired with TRAJ18. VDJdb, accessed 1 November 2021, was searched for CMV, EBV and SARS-CoV-2 annotated TCRs, excluding TCRs annotated for multiple antigens. The raw public data were reprocessed by TCRdb itself: fastp quality trimming at Q25, MiXCR clonotype calling, in-frame beta chains only. Rows are unified per CDR3 protein, each entry keeping the most common DNA and genes. TCRdb, not the original authors, processed these V and J calls. This sample holds 90,000 to 100,000 distinct CDR3 sequences; under 15% were observed only once. Clones ranked in the top ten supply around 2.5% of the sample.

The clonotype comes from an adult who was a healthcare worker with PCR-confirmed SARS-CoV-2 infection or an uninfected control (not recorded which). The rearranged segments are TRBV5-1 and TRBJ2-5; no D gene can be assigned with confidence. The specimen sequenced was whole blood. The CDR3 protein: CASSFRTEDTQYF. At the DNA level, the sequence is TGCGCCAGCAGCTTCCGGACGGAAGACACCCAGTACTTC.